This TCR beta chain was identified during a study of CD8+ T cells in alopecia areata. The CDR3 has 14 amino acids. Germline CDR1 reads LNHNV; CDR2 reads YYDKDF (reference sequence). Extraction of RNA preceded its reverse transcription into cDNA, which served as the sequencing template. Method: immunoSEQ multiplex PCR; TCRdb's copy keeps in-frame clones and lacks some. The table records roughly 110,000 clones, roughly 84% of them present only once. Noted treatment: oral pan-JAK inhibitor, 5-10 mg twice daily. The chain uses TRBV15 and TRBJ1-3, with D possibly matching TRBD1 (6 bases). The sequenced sample was CD8+ T cells sorted from blood, obtained at week 24, from a patient treated with tofacitinib. The clonotype originates from a human donor with alopecia areata. CDR3 DNA sequence: TGTGCGACATGGGACACCAACTCTGGAAACACCATATATTTT. Its translation is CATWDTNSGNTIYF.